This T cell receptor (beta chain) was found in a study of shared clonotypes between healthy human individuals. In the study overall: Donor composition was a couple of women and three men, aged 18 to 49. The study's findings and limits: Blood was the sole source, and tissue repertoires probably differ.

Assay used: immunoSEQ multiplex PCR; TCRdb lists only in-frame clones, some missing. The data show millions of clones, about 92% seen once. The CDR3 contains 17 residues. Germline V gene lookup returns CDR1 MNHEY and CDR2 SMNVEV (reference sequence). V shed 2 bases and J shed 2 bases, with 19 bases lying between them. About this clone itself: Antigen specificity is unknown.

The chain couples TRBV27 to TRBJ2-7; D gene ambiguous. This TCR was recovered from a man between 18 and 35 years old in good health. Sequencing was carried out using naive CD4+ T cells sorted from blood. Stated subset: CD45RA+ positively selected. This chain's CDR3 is CASSLKGAGSSTYEQYF. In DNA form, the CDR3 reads TGTGCCAGCAGTTTAAAAGGTGCAGGCAGTTCCACCTACGAGCAGTACTTC.